The 14 T cell receptor beta chains below all came from one sample that was sequenced in a study of blood T cell repertoires in COVID-19. Profiled with immunoSEQ multiplex PCR; TCRdb holds only in-frame clones, not every one. This table has about 86,000 clones, over 70% appearing once. The sequenced sample consisted of peripheral blood. Receptor source: an elderly woman with active or convalescent COVID-19.

V usage is TRBV27 and J usage is TRBJ2-7, with TRBD1 matching 9 bases. CDR1 MNHEY and CDR2 SMNVEV come from the germline V gene (reference sequence). The CDR3 is 13 amino acids. J gave up 7 bases and V 6 bases, and 7 bases lay outside the gene matches. CDR3 protein: CASSRTGVGEQYF. The CDR3 DNA sequence: TGTGCCAGCAGCAGGACAGGGGTAGGTGAGCAGTACTTC.

This clone was observed a single time. The rearrangement links TRBV11-2 to TRBJ2-2; D unresolved. The CDR3 runs to 16 residues. The germline V gene has CDR1 SGHAT and CDR2 FQNNGV. Trimming pared 5 bases from V and 3 bases from J, leaving 16 bases between. CDR3 in DNA: TGTGCCAGCAGCCCAAATATAGTTTCGGACACCGGGGAGCTGTTTTTT. Translation: CASSPNIVSDTGELFF.

V and J are TRBV7-2 and TRBJ1-5, with D unclear. The CDR3 runs 13 residues. Per the germline V gene, CDR1 is SGHTA and CDR2 is FQGNSA. The germline V and J ends were trimmed by 3 bases and 6 bases, with 9 bases remaining between them. The DNA of the CDR3 is TGTGCCAGCAGCTTTGAGGGAAGTCAGCCCCAGCATTTT. Translation gives CASSFEGSQPQHF.

The rearrangement links TRBV6-5 to TRBJ2-2, with D unresolved. CDR1 and CDR2 from the germline V gene are MNHEY and SVGAGI. V lost 0 bases and J lost 0, with 5 bases in between. CDR3 size: 15 residues. The CDR3 sequence is CASSYSYTNTGELFF. CDR3 in DNA: TGTGCCAGCAGTTACTCCTATACGAACACCGGGGAGCTGTTTTTT.

The chain has TRBV19 and TRBJ2-7, with a tentative D call TRBD2 (6 bases). The CDR3 length is 12 residues. V was pared by 8 bases and J by 5 bases, with 13 bases between. Per the germline V gene, CDR1 is LNHDA and CDR2 is SQIVND (reference sequence). This CDR3 is CASGEVDDEQYF. In DNA form, the CDR3 reads TGTGCCAGTGGGGAGGTCGACGACGAGCAGTACTTC.

This rearrangement joins TRBV6-5 to TRBJ1-2; TRBD1 is a possible D gene (6 bases). V dropped 6 bases and J dropped 4 bases, with 18 bases sitting between them. CDR3 length equals 15 residues. Germline V lookup: CDR1 MNHEY, CDR2 SVGAGI. CDR3 coding DNA: TGTGCCAGCAGCAAGTCGGGGGGGCTCGGCTATGGCTACACCTTC. Residues: CASSKSGGLGYGYTF.

The gene calls are TRBV7-8 and TRBJ2-3, with D possibly matching TRBD2 (6 bases). Trimming cost V 0 bases and J 2 bases, with 18 bases left between them. This CDR3 spans 18 amino acids. Per the germline V gene, CDR1 is SGHVS and CDR2 is FQNEAQ. CDR3 nucleotides: TGTGCCAGCAGCTTAGCCCCCGGGACTCGGCGAACCACAGATACGCAGTATTTT. Its protein product is CASSLAPGTRRTTDTQYF.

This clone occurred once. This chain joins TRBV19 and TRBJ1-2; 8 nucleotides align to TRBD1. Germline CDR1 reads LNHDA; CDR2 reads SQIVND (reference sequence). Trimming cost V 5 bases and J 5 bases; bases outside gene matches: 10. The CDR3 has 15 residues. The CDR3 loop is CASSPAGGARYGYTF. CDR3 coding DNA: TGTGCCAGTAGTCCAGCAGGGGGCGCGCGATATGGCTACACCTTC.

The chain couples TRBV4-2 to TRBJ1-1; D possibly corresponds to TRBD1 (5 bases). Germline lookup yields CDR1 LGHNA and CDR2 YNFKEQ. V lost 6 bases and J 1 base, leaving 9 bases between the germline ends. This CDR3 is 13 amino acids long. DNA for the CDR3: TGTGCCAGCAGTTATACAGGGAACACTGAAGCTTTCTTT. It encodes CASSYTGNTEAFF.

The chain uses TRBV6-5 and TRBJ1-3, with 7 bases lining up with TRBD1. Trimming cost V 6 bases and J 8 bases; bases outside gene matches: 4. The CDR3 spans 12 residues. Germline CDR1 is MNHEY and CDR2 is SVGAGI. CDR3 residues: CASSQGGDTIYF. The DNA for the CDR3 is TGTGCCAGCAGCCAGGGGGGCGACACCATATATTTT.

The chain employs TRBV5-1 and TRBJ2-3; no firm D call. This CDR3 comprises 14 residues. Germline CDR1 SGHRS, CDR2 YFSETQ. V lost 3 bases, J lost 1 base, and 9 bases lay in between. The CDR3, as DNA: TGCGCCAGCAGCTCTCAGGTTGGCACAGATACGCAGTATTTT. This codes for CASSSQVGTDTQYF.

V gene TRBV28 combines with J gene TRBJ1-6; D ambiguous. The CDR3 has 19 residues. The V gene's germline CDR1 is MDHEN and CDR2 SYDVKM. Trimming took off 5 bases at V and 0 bases at J, with 20 bases between the two ends. The CDR3 region has the DNA TGTGCCAGCAGTGCCTCCCCTTTGAGAATAATCTCCTATAATTCACCCCTCCACTTT. Residues: CASSASPLRIISYNSPLHF.

V is TRBV2 and J is TRBJ2-5; 7 positions match TRBD2. The CDR3 is 15 residues long. The germline V gene encodes CDR1 SNHLY and CDR2 FYNNEI. The V gene end was trimmed by 2 bases and the J gene end by 2 bases; junction bases not matched to a gene: 5. CDR3 sequence: CASSEWASGQETQYF. The CDR3 DNA reads as TGTGCCAGCAGTGAATGGGCTAGCGGACAAGAGACCCAGTACTTC.

CDR3 nucleotides: TGCGCCAGCACACTAGCGGGGCGCACAGATACGCAGTATTTT. Translation: CASTLAGRTDTQYF. The rearrangement uses TRBV23-1 and TRBJ2-3, with 10 nucleotides matching TRBD2. TRBV23-1 is an open reading frame, and its role is uncertain. CDR3 size: 14 residues. Trimming cost V 7 bases and J 1 base; bases outside gene matches: 2.